The sequence of this T cell receptor (beta chain) was determined in a study of OX40 agonist ivuxolimab in advanced cancers. Notes on the study in general: The CD4+ and CD8+ T cells in the blood had expanded clonally by week 6 at 0.1 to 3.0 mg/kg.

Data came from immunoSEQ multiplex PCR; TCRdb stores just in-frame clones and leaves some out. This sample has approximately 68,000 clones, with approximately 89% found just once. The CDR3 extends over 21 amino acids. Note on this clone: Antigen specificity is unknown.

The rearrangement links TRBV21-1 to TRBJ2-3; TRBD2, the table's D call, lacks a check against the DNA. TRBV21-1 is a recognized pseudogene. Specimen: CD4+ or CD8+ T cells sorted from blood, collected in a trial of the OX40 agonist ivuxolimab. This TCR was sampled from an adult with an advanced solid tumor such as melanoma, head and neck, liver or kidney cancer. The CDR3 sequence is CASSKASRGKGCKGSTDTQYF. As DNA, the CDR3 is TGTGCCAGCAGCAAAGCGAGTCGGGGTAAAGGGTGTAAGGGCAGCACAGATACGCAGTATTTT.